Here is one T cell receptor (beta chain) with its context. The table lists this clone with a few counts. Its binding antigen is unknown. The input lacks base qualities; no much larger clone sits a single base away. This sample is drawn from a study of beta chain features in type 1 diabetes (dated by TCRdb to 2016 to 2019). With respect to the entire study: No differences in mean age, gender distribution, total cell number or subset yield were found between patients and healthy donors. A total of roughly 110 million sorted cells were examined across all samples, and the number of cells per subset was strongly correlated with RNA yield. The study compared TCRB repertoires of sorted circulating CD4+ T cell subsets between recently diagnosed type 1 diabetes patients and matched healthy donors. Whereas all 30 or so donors provided naive and central memory subsets, regulatory and stem cell-like memory subsets were isolated from just 8 patients and about eight healthy donors.

From each donor, a single peripheral blood sample of about 110 mL on average was drawn into heparinised tubes. A BD FACSAria II and a panel including CD45RO, CCR7, CD25, CD127, CD95 and CD27 were used to sort naive, central memory, regulatory and stem cell-like memory CD4+ T cells. All sorted populations exceeded 98% purity. PBMCs were separated immediately by Lymphoprep density gradient centrifugation and were stained directly, without being cultured. So that batch effects would be minimized, each experiment stained and sorted samples in pairs, pairing one healthy donor with one patient. The junction carries 3 bases between V and J, which are trimmed by 4 bases and 3 bases respectively. The CDR3 runs 11 residues from the cysteine to the phenylalanine. The only DNA kept is the CDR3, 33 bases in frame from the first base. As encoded in the germline V gene, CDR1 is SGHRS while CDR2 is YFSETQ. The High Capacity cDNA Reverse Transcription Kit was used to reverse transcribe all of the isolated RNA, meaning that expressed TCRB transcripts were what got sequenced. Deep immunoSEQ sequencing was applied to naive, central memory and regulatory T cell samples, giving an average of approximately 4 million total reads per sample. After sorted cells were lysed in RLT buffer, RNA was extracted with DNase-treated RNeasy Micro or Mini kits, with the choice depending on cell number. Each cell subset was processed separately to prevent cross-contamination, with patient and healthy donor samples processed together. The immunoSEQ multiplex PCR was used to amplify TCRB sequences from cDNA, yielding 87-bp fragments that span the CDR3 region. Sequencing of the amplicons was done on the Illumina HiSeq platform. The study's processing was this. PCR bias was corrected computationally using synthetic template baselines, and reads within Hamming distance 2 were collapsed, with unmergeable singletons discarded. Reads were aligned to IMGT to assign V, D and J genes, CDR3 length, and insertions or deletions at six rearrangement sites. Within each subset, clonotype counts were normalized to the number of sorted cells before true diversity and Gini coefficients were calculated with the tcR R package. Repertoire sharing was quantified using the overlap coefficient calculated on TCRB nucleotide sequences. Out-of-frame TCRB sequences from naive cells were analyzed to stand in for the pre-selection repertoire. This immuneACCESS table, as held by TCRdb, lists in-frame sequences with V and J called but not all clones. Of the missing ones, under half trace to an unresolved V gene in checked studies; the others have no known cause. Clone size and the V and J calls come from that table; the DNA yielded D and trimming. Recorded for this sample are 330,000 or so clones; roughly a fifth of them occurred a single time. The ten largest make up about 0.044% of the sample.

The study at large found these results: Because cDNA was sequenced instead of genomic DNA, highly expressing activated cells could be over-represented, though the groups showed no difference in activation or CD3 levels. Type 1 diabetes patients showed a moderate but significant shortening of TCRB CDR3 length in all four CD4+ subsets. Naive, central memory and regulatory TCRB repertoires appeared more similar among patients than among healthy donors. Because small numbers of individuals were included in the HLA sub-analyses, any influence of HLA type on TCRB rearrangement was left unresolved. At VDJ recombination sites, type 1 diabetes patients had fewer insertions and more deleted nucleotides, which implies abnormalities in thymic rearrangement. PCR might favor shorter templates, but patient and control samples were amplified and corrected together, so any skew would affect both groups equally.

The sample consisted of naive CD4+ T cells from blood. The sample's cell subset or site label, decoded: true naive CD4+ T cells. The chain is made from TRBV5-1 and TRBJ2-3; the D gene lacks a confident call. The sequence came from a young woman in good health. The nucleotide sequence reads TGCGCCAGCAGCCAGACAGATACGCAGTATTTT. It codes for CASSQTDTQYF.